This entry concerns a single T cell receptor (beta chain). Its antigen is not identified. This record comes from a study of lymphopenia after photon versus proton radiotherapy. Findings and caveats of the study: Larger post-nadir TCR diversity loss correlated inversely with survival in deceased patients. After lymphocyte nadir, photon-treated repertoires showed oligoclonal expansion, especially CD8+ Temra.

TCRdb's table, derived via immunoSEQ multiplex PCR, lists solely in-frame clones and lacks some. The sample includes 20,000 or so clones, 80% to 95% of them seen just once. Sequenced material: peripheral blood, taken from a patient treated with proton-based radiotherapy. This receptor was identified in a woman between 65 and 79 years old with pancreatic cancer. Some clones in this sample may be carry-over from other donors' samples.

The CDR3 reads CATGDSYGYTF. The CDR3 DNA reads as TGTGCCACCGGGGACAGCTATGGCTACACCTTC. The chain recombines TRBV10-3 with TRBJ1-2; 7 nucleotides match TRBD1. Germline trimming cut 10 bases from V and 4 bases from J; bases unmatched to any gene: 3. The CDR3 consists of 11 residues. Germline CDR1 and CDR2: ENHRY and SYGVKD.